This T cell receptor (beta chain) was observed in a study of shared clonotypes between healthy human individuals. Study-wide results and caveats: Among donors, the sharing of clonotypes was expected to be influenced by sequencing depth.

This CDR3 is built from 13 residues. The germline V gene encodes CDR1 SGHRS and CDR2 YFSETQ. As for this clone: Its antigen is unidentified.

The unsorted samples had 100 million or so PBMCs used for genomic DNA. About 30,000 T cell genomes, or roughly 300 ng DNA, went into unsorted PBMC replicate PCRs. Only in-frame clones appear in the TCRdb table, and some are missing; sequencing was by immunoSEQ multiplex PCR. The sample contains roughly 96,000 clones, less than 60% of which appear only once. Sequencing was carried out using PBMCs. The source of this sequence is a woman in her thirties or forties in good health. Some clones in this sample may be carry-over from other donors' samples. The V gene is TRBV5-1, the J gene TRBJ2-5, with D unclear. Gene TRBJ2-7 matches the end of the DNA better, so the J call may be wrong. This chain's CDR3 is CASSLRPGREQYF. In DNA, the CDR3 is TGCGCCAGCAGCTTGAGGCCAGGACGCGAGCAGTACTTC.